What follows are 32 T cell receptor beta chains derived from one specimen sequenced in a study of cytomegalovirus exposure and HLA in healthy donors. In the PCR, 60 Vbeta and 13 Jbeta primers were used. This table comes from immunoSEQ multiplex PCR, and its TCRdb copy is limited to in-frame clones, with some not included. The sample records 150,000 to 180,000 clones, 70% to 80% being singletons. Sequences were obtained from PBMCs. All receptors come from a man between 25 and 39 years old in good health and CMV-seropositive.

This chain connects TRBV9 to TRBJ2-5, with 11 positions matching TRBD2. The CDR3 covers 16 residues. The junction had 8 bases not matched to a gene; V was cut back by 3 bases and J by 4 bases. CDR1 and CDR2 from the germline V gene are SGDLS and YYNGEE. CDR3 protein: CASSGDSGRVGETQYF. In DNA, the CDR3 is TGTGCCAGCAGCGGGGATAGCGGGAGGGTCGGAGAGACCCAGTACTTC.

The CDR3 bases are TGTGCCAGCTCACCGGGACTAGCGACCAATGAGCAGTTCTTC. It codes for CASSPGLATNEQFF. This chain joins TRBV18 and TRBJ2-1, with TRBD2 identical over 10 bases. CDR1 and CDR2 from the germline V gene are KGHSH and LQKENI. V was pared by 3 bases and J by 6 bases, with 2 bases of the junction left unmatched. The CDR3 is 14 amino acids.

In this sample, this clone turned up a few times. The rearrangement uses TRBV7-8 and TRBJ1-2, with TRBD1 matching 8 bases. The CDR3 is made up of 17 amino acids. The V and J ends lost 1 base and 4 bases, in that order; junction bases with no gene match: 11. Germline V gene data show CDR1 as SGHVS and CDR2 as FQNEAQ. The CDR3 loop is CASSLELQGAVGYGYTF. The CDR3 coding sequence is TGTGCCAGCAGCTTAGAGTTGCAGGGGGCGGTTGGCTATGGCTACACCTTC.

This clone was seen many times. The CDR3 sequence: CASRRDSGNTIYF. DNA for the CDR3: TGTGCCAGCCGCCGGGACTCTGGAAACACCATATATTTT. V usage is TRBV2 and J usage is TRBJ1-3; D ambiguous. Germline V CDR1 and CDR2: SNHLY, FYNNEI. With 8 bases removed from V and 0 bases from J, the gap between germline ends came to 8 bases. The CDR3 has 13 amino acids.

A single count supports this clone. The V and J genes are TRBV2 and TRBJ2-3; weak D call: TRBD2 (6 bases). The CDR3 totals 12 residues. With 6 bases removed from V and 6 bases from J, the gap between germline ends came to 10 bases. Germline values: CDR1 SNHLY, CDR2 FYNNEI. CDR3 in amino acids: CASRELADTQYF. The DNA for the CDR3 is TGTGCCAGCAGGGAACTAGCTGATACGCAGTATTTT. The entire variable domain, with the rest obtained from reference TRBV2 and TRBJ2-3, is as follows: EPEVTQTPSHQVTQMGQEVILRCVPISNHLYFYWYRQILGQKVEFLVSFYNNEISEKSEIFDDQFSVERPDGSNFTLKIRSTKLEDSAMYFCASRELADTQYFGPGTRLTVL.

The J gene is TRBJ1-1, the V gene TRBV4-2; TRBD1 might be the D (5 bases). CDR3 length equals 15 residues. V was cut by 0 bases and J by 1 base, with 9 bases left in between. Germline CDR1 LGHNA, CDR2 YNFKEQ. The CDR3 DNA sequence: TGTGCCAGCAGCCAAGATGACAGATCGAACACTGAAGCTTTCTTT. It encodes CASSQDDRSNTEAFF.

The chain joins TRBV4-1 to TRBJ2-6; D is uncertain. This CDR3 has 15 residues. Germline CDR1 MGHRA, CDR2 YSYEKL. V lost 1 base, J lost 2 bases, and 6 bases lay in between. CDR3 protein: CASSQGVTGANVLTF. The CDR3 DNA reads TGCGCCAGCAGCCAAGGAGTGACTGGGGCCAACGTCCTGACTTTC.

The chain combines TRBV6-4 with TRBJ1-2; D is possibly TRBD1 (5 bases). The V end was cut by 8 bases, the J end by 4 bases, with 17 bases between. CDR1 is MRHNA, CDR2 SNTAGT, per germline. This CDR3 has 14 amino acids. CDR3 region: CASPPSAGFYGYTF. CDR3 nucleotides: TGTGCCAGCCCCCCCTCGGCAGGGTTCTATGGCTACACCTTC.

V gene TRBV7-9 combines with J gene TRBJ2-7, with TRBD1 matching 8 bases. The CDR3 extends over 16 amino acids. Trimming at V came to 1 base and at J to 2 bases, leaving 7 bases not matched to a gene. From germline, CDR1 is SEHNR and CDR2 FQNEAQ (reference sequence). CDR3 nucleotide sequence: TGTGCCAGCAGCTTAGTCAGGACAGGGAGTACCTACGAGCAGTACTTC. Protein product: CASSLVRTGSTYEQYF.

This clone has only one observation. The rearrangement uses TRBV19 and TRBJ1-5, with D possibly TRBD1 on 6 matching bases. V was trimmed by 5 bases and J by 2 bases, leaving 13 bases between them. The CDR3 is 15 residues long. Germline V lookup: CDR1 LNHDA, CDR2 SQIVND (reference sequence). CDR3 amino acids: CASSPQGRGNQPQHF. DNA of the CDR3: TGTGCCAGTAGTCCCCAGGGGCGCGGCAATCAGCCCCAGCATTTT.

The rearrangement joins TRBV2 to TRBJ2-5, with TRBD1 identical over 9 bases. This CDR3 comprises 14 residues. Germline CDR1 is SNHLY and CDR2 is FYNNEI. Trimming removed 8 bases from V and 5 bases from J; junction bases left unmatched: 9. CDR3 in amino acids: CASLPGQGFETQYF. For the CDR3, the DNA is TGTGCCAGCCTACCGGGACAGGGCTTCGAGACCCAGTACTTC.

As regards this clone: An end of the junction does not agree with germline; a read error may underlie this. This chain joins TRBV7-7 and TRBJ2-7, with 10 positions matching TRBD1. There are 14 residues in the CDR3. The germline V gene has CDR1 SSHAT and CDR2 FNYEAQ (reference sequence). The DNA of the CDR3 is TGTGCTAGCAGCCCGGGACAGGGGAACTACGAGCAGTACTTC. Translating it yields CASSPGQGNYEQYF.

CDR3 region: CASSAGLSSYEQYF. As DNA, the CDR3 is TGTGCCAGTAGCGCAGGACTGAGCTCCTACGAGCAGTACTTC. The chain carries TRBV19 and TRBJ2-7; weak D call: TRBD2 (5 bases). The V end lost 6 bases, the J end lost 0 bases, and 12 bases lay between the germline ends. The germline CDR1 and CDR2 sequences are LNHDA and SQIVND (reference sequence). The CDR3 is 14 residues long.

This chain links TRBV7-3 with TRBJ2-3; 8 nucleotides align to TRBD2. Germline V CDR1 and CDR2: SGHTA, FQGTGA. Trimming removed 0 bases from V and 5 bases from J; junction bases left unmatched: 4. The CDR3 runs to 15 residues. The DNA for the CDR3 is TGTGCCAGCAGCTTAACTCGGCGGGAGGTAGATACGCAGTATTTT. Protein sequence: CASSLTRREVDTQYF.

The rearrangement joins TRBV19 to TRBJ2-7, with 7 bases matching TRBD2. V was pared by 4 bases and J by 2 bases, with 2 bases of the junction left unmatched. The CDR3 is 13 residues long. Germline CDR1 LNHDA, CDR2 SQIVND (reference sequence). CDR3: CASSTGLAYEQYF. CDR3 bases: TGTGCCAGTAGTACCGGACTAGCCTACGAGCAGTACTTC.

In its sample, this clone was seen a few times. V and J are TRBV7-3 and TRBJ2-2, with 8 nucleotides matching TRBD2. V shed 3 bases, J shed 6 bases, and the junction held 12 bases outside the gene matches. Germline values: CDR1 SGHTA, CDR2 FQGTGA. CDR3 length: 17 residues. This CDR3 reads CASSFRPGRALAGELFF. The CDR3 DNA sequence: TGTGCCAGCAGCTTCCGCCCCGGGAGGGCCCTCGCCGGGGAGCTGTTTTTT.

The rearrangement uses TRBV5-1 and TRBJ2-2; perhaps TRBD2 as D (5 bases). Germline V gene sequence: CDR1 SGHRS, CDR2 YFSETQ. The CDR3 spans 15 residues. V gave up 6 bases and J gave up 0 bases, with 12 bases separating them. The CDR3 coding sequence is TGCGCCAGCATAGAGGGCAGCACGAACACCGGGGAGCTGTTTTTT. Its protein product is CASIEGSTNTGELFF.

The chain combines TRBV28 with TRBJ1-1, with D unresolved. V was shortened by 4 bases and J by 3 bases, with 9 bases between the two germline ends. The CDR3 has 13 amino acids. The germline V gene has CDR1 MDHEN and CDR2 SYDVKM. The CDR3 nucleotides read TGTGCCAGCAGTTCTTTGCGGGACACTGAAGCTTTCTTT. Residues: CASSSLRDTEAFF.

This chain connects TRBV28 to TRBJ1-5, with 8 bases identical to TRBD1. Trimming removed 5 bases from V and 4 bases from J; junction bases left unmatched: 7. The germline CDR1 and CDR2 sequences are MDHEN and SYDVKM. The CDR3 runs 15 residues. The CDR3 here is CASSTLDRVNQPQHF. DNA of the CDR3: TGTGCCAGCAGTACCCTGGACAGGGTTAATCAGCCCCAGCATTTT.

The rearrangement links TRBV19 to TRBJ1-2; TRBD1 matches at 7 bases. The junction had 7 bases not matched to a gene; V was cut back by 6 bases and J by 3 bases. The CDR3 length is 14 residues. Germline CDR1 LNHDA, CDR2 SQIVND (reference sequence). In DNA, the CDR3 is TGTGCCAGTAGGCCGAGGGACAGCGACTATGGCTACACCTTC. It specifies CASRPRDSDYGYTF.

J is TRBJ2-7 and V is TRBV9; 8 bases agree with TRBD2. The CDR3 covers 14 residues. The germline CDR1 and CDR2 sequences are SGDLS and YYNGEE. The trim removed 4 bases at V and 3 bases at J, leaving 6 bases unmatched. CDR3 in amino acids: CASSPSSGYYEQYF. DNA for the CDR3: TGTGCCAGCAGCCCCTCTAGCGGGTACTACGAGCAGTACTTC.

This chain uses TRBV7-6 with TRBJ2-7; D remains unclear. Germline-derived CDR1 and CDR2 are SGHVS and FNYEAQ. V was shortened by 7 bases and J by 6 bases, with 13 bases between the two germline ends. The CDR3 is 12 amino acids. The DNA of the CDR3 is TGTGCCAGCACTAGGAGCACCTCCGAGCAGTACTTC. Translating gives CASTRSTSEQYF.

This rearrangement joins TRBV4-1 to TRBJ1-1, with D hard to call. This CDR3 is built from 16 residues. V lost 5 bases, J lost 0 bases, and 16 bases lay in between. In germline, CDR1 is MGHRA, CDR2 YSYEKL. The CDR3 DNA follows: TGCGCCAGCAGCTCCGAGAAACTAAAAATGAACACTGAAGCTTTCTTT. It yields the protein CASSSEKLKMNTEAFF.

CDR3: CASSEYHRVNEQFF. In DNA, the CDR3 is TGTGCCAGCAGTGAATATCACAGGGTCAATGAGCAGTTCTTC. This chain links TRBV25-1 with TRBJ2-1; perhaps TRBD1 as D (6 bases). The CDR3 contains 14 residues. Germline V lookup: CDR1 MGHDK, CDR2 SYGVNS. V was cut by 0 bases and J by 6 bases, with 9 bases left in between.

The chain joins TRBV18 to TRBJ1-1; D not certain. CDR1 and CDR2 (germline): KGHSH, LQKENI. The CDR3 totals 15 residues. The V and J ends lost 1 base and 1 base respectively, with 10 bases between them. The CDR3 sequence is CASSPLNPGNTEAFF. Here the CDR3 DNA reads TGTGCCAGCTCACCACTTAATCCGGGGAACACTGAAGCTTTCTTT.

The rearrangement links TRBV5-6 to TRBJ1-3; D gene ambiguous. The CDR3 is made up of 14 amino acids. From germline, CDR1 is SGHDT and CDR2 YYEEEE. V was clipped by 4 bases and J by 2 bases, with 10 bases between them. The CDR3 bases are TGTGCCAGCAGCCACCGCGAGACTGGAAACACCATATATTTT. Its protein is CASSHRETGNTIYF.

This clone was recorded a few times. The V and J genes are TRBV27 and TRBJ1-2, with D hard to call. V was trimmed by 5 bases and J by 3 bases, leaving 16 bases between them. There are 15 residues in the CDR3. Germline values: CDR1 MNHEY, CDR2 SMNVEV (reference sequence). The CDR3 protein is CASSPRVGLDYGYTF. In DNA, the CDR3 is TGTGCCAGCAGTCCCCGGGTGGGTTTAGACTATGGCTACACCTTC.

The chain joins TRBV2 to TRBJ2-5, with 7 bases that match TRBD1. Germline trimming cut 3 bases from V and 7 bases from J; bases unmatched to any gene: 11. The CDR3 covers 15 residues. Germline assignment: CDR1 SNHLY and CDR2 FYNNEI. CDR3 nucleotide sequence: TGTGCCAGCAGTGACCTACGGACAGGTATCGGGACCCAGTACTTC. Its protein is CASSDLRTGIGTQYF.

J is TRBJ2-5 and V is TRBV30; D may be TRBD2 (5 bases). V lost 3 bases and J 5 bases, leaving 19 bases between the germline ends. This CDR3 has 15 amino acids. Germline values: CDR1 GTSNPN, CDR2 SVGIG (reference sequence). This CDR3 is CAWRRFPGIGETQYF. DNA of the CDR3: TGTGCCTGGAGGCGCTTTCCCGGGATTGGGGAGACCCAGTACTTC. The whole variable domain, remainder taken from reference TRBV30 and TRBJ2-5, is SQTIHQWPATLVQPVGSPLSLECTVEGTSNPNLYWYRQAAGRGLQLLFYSVGIGQISSEVPQNLSASRPQDRQFILSSKKLLLSDSGFYLCAWRRFPGIGETQYFGPGTRLLVL.

The rearrangement uses TRBV29-1 and TRBJ2-7; 8 bases fit TRBD2. Germline V gene data show CDR1 as SQVTM and CDR2 as ANQGSEA. CDR3 length: 11 residues. The chain's CDR3 is CVAGGDYEQYF. CDR3 bases: TGCGTAGCCGGGGGGGACTACGAGCAGTACTTC.

The chain recombines TRBV4-2 with TRBJ2-7; 10 bases agree with TRBD1. The V gene's germline CDR1 is LGHNA and CDR2 YNFKEQ. With 4 bases clipped from V and 3 bases from J, the junction kept 3 bases outside the gene matches. CDR3 length equals 14 residues. This chain's CDR3 is CASSPGQGSYEQYF. Here the CDR3 DNA reads TGTGCCAGCAGCCCGGGACAGGGGAGCTACGAGCAGTACTTC.

The chain joins TRBV7-8 to TRBJ2-5; TRBD2 is a possible D gene (7 bases). V was clipped by 5 bases and J by 1 base, with 23 bases between them. The CDR3 loop spans 18 amino acids. CDR1 is SGHVS, CDR2 FQNEAQ, per germline. DNA for the CDR3: TGTGCCAGCAGCCCCCGGGGGGCGGGGCGGGTTAGCCAAGAGACCCAGTACTTC. Residues: CASSPRGAGRVSQETQYF. Based on the CDR3 plus reference TRBV7-8 and TRBJ2-5, the full variable domain is GAGVSQSPRYKVAKRGQDVALRCDPISGHVSLFWYQQALGQGPEFLTYFQNEAQLDKSGLPSDRFFAERPEGSVSTLKIQRTQQEDSAVYLCASSPRGAGRVSQETQYFGPGTRLLVL.